These 20 T cell receptor beta chains originate from one sample sequenced in a study of cytotoxic CD8 clonotypes in ibrutinib-treated CLL. The table came from immunoSEQ multiplex PCR; TCRdb's copy has only in-frame clones and leaves some out. Seen here are some 160,000 clones, roughly 77% observed once, and the top ten hold approximately 2%. This material consisted of PBMCs, taken after 12 months of ibrutinib treatment. The receptors were sampled from a human donor with chronic lymphocytic leukemia.

The CDR3 region is CAWNSGGFNEKLFF. DNA of the CDR3: TGTGCCTGGAACTCGGGGGGATTCAATGAAAAACTGTTTTTT. The chain couples TRBV30 to TRBJ1-4, with D maybe TRBD1 (5 bases). CDR1 and CDR2 from the germline V gene are GTSNPN and SVGIG (reference sequence). The length of the CDR3 is 14 residues. V lost 4 bases and J 5 bases, leaving 14 bases between the germline ends.

The chain recombines TRBV29-1 with TRBJ2-7; 7 bases match TRBD1. This CDR3 region has 12 residues. The V gene's germline CDR1 is SQVTM and CDR2 ANQGSEA. After removal of 6 bases from V and 5 bases from J, the junction contained 7 bases not matched to a gene. CDR3 in amino acids: CSVEIDRDEQYF. As DNA, the CDR3 is TGCAGCGTCGAAATTGACAGGGACGAGCAGTACTTC.

The chain couples TRBV28 to TRBJ2-7, with 7 nucleotides matching TRBD1. V was pared by 1 base and J by 4 bases, with 4 bases of the junction left unmatched. The germline gives CDR1 MDHEN, CDR2 SYDVKM. The CDR3 totals 14 residues. CDR3 in DNA: TGTGCCAGCAGTTTATCGACAGGGAGATACGAGCAGTACTTC. Protein sequence: CASSLSTGRYEQYF.

This clone was counted a few times. The chain is built from TRBV5-4 and TRBJ1-2; 7 nucleotides align to TRBD1. CDR3 length: 18 amino acids. The germline CDR1 and CDR2 sequences are SGHNT and YYREEE (reference sequence). The J segment lost 2 bases and the V segment lost 2 bases, leaving 15 bases of the junction unmatched. CDR3: CASSLVKTDRALNYGYTF. Here the CDR3 DNA reads TGTGCCAGCAGCTTAGTTAAGACCGACAGGGCCTTGAACTATGGCTACACCTTC.

The rearrangement joins TRBV29-1 to TRBJ2-3, with 7 positions matching TRBD1. This CDR3 is built from 15 residues. Germline CDR1 reads SQVTM; CDR2 reads ANQGSEA. The J segment lost 1 base and the V segment lost 4 bases, leaving 8 bases of the junction unmatched. The chain's CDR3 is CSVVPGGTGTDTQYF. DNA of the CDR3: TGCAGCGTTGTCCCAGGGGGTACAGGCACAGATACGCAGTATTTT.

The chain joins TRBV18 to TRBJ2-7, with D possibly matching TRBD1 (5 bases). This CDR3 contains 13 residues. Germline CDR1 and CDR2: KGHSH and LQKENI. V was trimmed by 3 bases and J by 2 bases, leaving 8 bases between them. The DNA for the CDR3 is TGTGCCAGCTCACCTCAGGGTACCTACGAGCAGTACTTC. Translation: CASSPQGTYEQYF.

This chain connects TRBV9 to TRBJ2-7; TRBD2 matches at 11 bases. Trimming took 0 bases from V and 7 from J; bases not matched to a gene: 3. This CDR3 contains 14 residues. The germline V gene encodes CDR1 SGDLS and CDR2 YYNGEE. The CDR3 DNA reads TGTGCCAGCAGCGTAGAACTAGCGGGAGAAGAGCAGTACTTC. This gives the protein CASSVELAGEEQYF.

The chain recombines TRBV14 with TRBJ2-3; 7 bases agree with TRBD2. This CDR3 contains 17 residues. V was clipped by 3 bases and J by 2 bases; unmatched bases: 11. The germline V gene encodes CDR1 SGHDN and CDR2 FVKESK. Here the CDR3 reads CASSHRSGVLLTDTQYF. The CDR3 DNA is TGTGCCAGCAGCCACCGAAGCGGGGTTTTACTCACAGATACGCAGTATTTT.

This chain links TRBV19 with TRBJ1-2, with TRBD1 matching 12 bases. The CDR3 loop spans 16 amino acids. Germline values: CDR1 LNHDA, CDR2 SQIVND (reference sequence). V lost 6 bases and J lost 5; bases outside the gene matches: 10. CDR3: CASRAGTGGAVYGYTF. DNA of the CDR3: TGTGCCAGTAGGGCCGGGACAGGGGGCGCGGTATATGGCTACACCTTC.

The genes are TRBV28 and TRBJ2-5, with 11 bases that match TRBD1. This CDR3 contains 15 residues. The ends lost 7 bases at V and 2 bases at J; junction bases unmatched: 6. Germline V lookup: CDR1 MDHEN, CDR2 SYDVKM. This CDR3 is CASTGTGGLQETQYF. The CDR3 nucleotides are TGTGCCAGCACCGGGACAGGGGGACTTCAAGAGACCCAGTACTTC.

The gene calls are TRBV5-4 and TRBJ1-2; 7 bases are shared with TRBD1. CDR1 and CDR2 from the germline V gene are SGHNT and YYREEE (reference sequence). V dropped 5 bases and J dropped 4; count of bases not matched to a gene: 5. CDR3 length: 13 amino acids. CDR3 nucleotide sequence: TGTGCCAGCAGTTCACAGGGGTCCTATGGCTACACCTTC. Translated: CASSSQGSYGYTF. The variable domain in full, with the rest retrieved from reference TRBV5-4 and TRBJ1-2, is ETGVTQSPTHLIKTRGQQVTLRCSSQSGHNTVSWYQQALGQGPQFIFQYYREEENGRGNFPPRFSGLQFPNYSSELNVNALELDDSALYLCASSSQGSYGYTFGSGTRLTVV.

The rearrangement links TRBV30 to TRBJ1-2; D perhaps matches TRBD1 (5 bases). This CDR3 is 11 amino acids long. The V gene lost 7 bases and the J gene lost 8 bases, with 14 bases spanning the gap. Germline CDR1 and CDR2: GTSNPN and SVGIG (reference sequence). The CDR3 is CASFIGAGYTF. In nucleotides, the CDR3 is TGTGCCTCTTTCATAGGGGCCGGCTACACCTTC.

This chain connects TRBV28 to TRBJ2-1; D call uncertain. Trimming took off 7 bases at V and 0 bases at J, with 13 bases between the two ends. CDR1 MDHEN and CDR2 SYDVKM come from the germline V gene. This CDR3 region has 15 residues. CDR3 sequence (DNA): TGTGCCAGCAACCCCACCCAGTTCTCCTACAATGAGCAGTTCTTC. This gives the protein CASNPTQFSYNEQFF. The variable domain in full, with the rest retrieved from reference TRBV28 and TRBJ2-1, is DVKVTQSSRYLVKRTGEKVFLECVQDMDHENMFWYRQDPGLGLRLIYFSYDVKMKEKGDIPEGYSVSREKKERFSLILESASTNQTSMYLCASNPTQFSYNEQFFGPGTRLTVL.

A word on this clone: One end of the junction is discordant with germline, which a read error may explain. The chain links TRBV7-9 to TRBJ1-1; tentatively, D is TRBD1 (5 bases). The CDR3 has 13 residues. The germline CDR1 and CDR2 sequences are SEHNR and FQNEAQ (reference sequence). CDR3 DNA: TGTGCCAGCAGCTTCCGGGACCTTAACGAGGTTCTCTTT. Amino acid sequence: CASSFRDLNEVLF. Variable domain in full (rest from reference TRBV7-9 and TRBJ1-1): DTGVSQNPRHKITKRGQNVTFRCDPISEHNRLYWYRQTLGQGPEFLTYFQNEAQLEKSRLLSDRFSAERPKGSFSTLEIQRTEQGDSAMYLCASSFRDLNEVLFGQGTRLTVV.

This clone showed up just a few times. The junction and the germline gene differ at one end; a read error may be behind it. This chain joins TRBV7-7 and TRBJ2-1; TRBD2 might be the D (5 bases). The CDR3 sequence is 15 residues long. The V gene's germline CDR1 is SSHAT and CDR2 FNYEAQ (reference sequence). The CDR3 reads CASSLSSGTYNEQFF. The CDR3 coding sequence is TGTGCTAGCAGCTTATCCAGCGGAACCTACAATGAGCAGTTCTTC.

This clone is a singleton in its sample. The chain joins TRBV9 to TRBJ2-3, with D hard to call. Germline V gives CDR1 SGDLS, CDR2 YYNGEE. The V end was cut by 0 bases, the J end by 6 bases, with 11 bases between. This CDR3 is built from 14 residues. CDR3 residues: CASSVAPSPDTQYF. DNA for the CDR3: TGTGCCAGCAGCGTAGCTCCTTCTCCCGATACGCAGTATTTT.

V is TRBV19 and J is TRBJ2-1, with D possibly TRBD2 on 7 matching bases. The CDR3 has 15 amino acids. Germline V CDR1 and CDR2: LNHDA, SQIVND (reference sequence). Deletions cut 6 bases from V and 5 bases from J, with 17 bases between. The DNA of the CDR3 is TGTGCCAGTAGCCCCGGACGGGGGGCCCACAATGAGCAGTTCTTC. Protein product: CASSPGRGAHNEQFF.

J is TRBJ2-1 and V is TRBV6-1; D is tentatively TRBD1 or TRBD2 (7 bases each). The germline V gene has CDR1 MNHNS and CDR2 SASEGT. This CDR3 has 13 amino acids. With 3 bases removed from V and 13 bases from J, the gap between germline ends came to 16 bases. The CDR3 DNA reads as TGTGCCAGCAGTGAGGACAGGACTAGATCCCAGTTCTTC. It encodes CASSEDRTRSQFF.

This chain links TRBV10-3 with TRBJ2-1; the D gene could be TRBD1 or TRBD2 (7 bases each). The CDR3 contains 16 residues. The germline gives CDR1 ENHRY, CDR2 SYGVKD. The V gene lost 0 bases and the J gene lost 2 bases, with 11 bases spanning the gap. Here the CDR3 DNA reads TGTGCCATCAGTGAGTCGGGAGGGGGCGCCTACAATGAGCAGTTCTTC. Its protein is CAISESGGGAYNEQFF.

The CDR3 DNA reads as TGTGCCAGCAGTTACTCCCCAGATTCTTACACCGGGGAGCTGTTTTTT. As protein: CASSYSPDSYTGELFF. This chain joins TRBV6-5 and TRBJ2-2; D unclear. The germline gives CDR1 MNHEY, CDR2 SVGAGI. The CDR3 totals 16 residues. Trimming shortened V by 0 bases and J by 3 bases, and 11 bases separated the two germline ends.